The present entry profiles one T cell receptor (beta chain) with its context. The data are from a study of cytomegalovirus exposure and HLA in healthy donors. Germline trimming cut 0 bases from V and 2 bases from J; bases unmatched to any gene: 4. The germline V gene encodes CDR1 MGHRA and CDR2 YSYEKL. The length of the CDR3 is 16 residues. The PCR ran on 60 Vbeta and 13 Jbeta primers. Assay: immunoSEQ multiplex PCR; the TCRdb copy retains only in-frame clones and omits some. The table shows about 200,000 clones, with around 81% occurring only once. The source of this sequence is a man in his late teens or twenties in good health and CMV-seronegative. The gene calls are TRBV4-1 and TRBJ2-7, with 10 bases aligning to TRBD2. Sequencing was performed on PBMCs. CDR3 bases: TGCGCCAGCAGCCAAGAGAGACTAGCGGGCACCTACGAGCAGTACTTC. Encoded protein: CASSQERLAGTYEQYF.